This T cell receptor beta chain was retrieved from a study of blood T cell repertoires in COVID-19 (dated by TCRdb to the early 2020s). Describing the broader study: Collaborator samples came from the United States, Italy and Spain and covered acute and convalescent phases of COVID-19. The material from the prospective study consisted of cDNA or gDNA derived from T cells, B-cell-depleted T cells, or PBMCs. Subjects who had been exposed to COVID-19, were actively infected with it, or had recovered from it provided the deeply sampled blood TCRbeta repertoires that made up the dataset. The repertoires were released in a freely available public database intended as a resource for research on the immune response to SARS-CoV-2. The samples were drawn from two sources: the first 160 participants of the ongoing ImmuneRACE study, and 950 to 1,500 subjects contributed by 6 global collaborators. The sample metadata nearly always contained a de-identified subject ID, COVID-19 status, age in years and sex. Where HLA class I and class II types were available, the types were taken from metadata supplied by the sample provider, not from assay-based typing.

The collaborating institutions used their own protocols to collect whole blood in K2EDTA tubes. For TCRbeta analysis, collaborators shipped samples in one of three forms: frozen whole blood, isolated PBMCs, or DNA extracted from either of those sample types. On the study overall, not on this receptor specifically: Clinical and demographic metadata were provided uncurated, with the amount varying by source and participant.

Note on this clone: This clone's antigen is unknown. No base-level quality is on record; no much larger clone is a single base apart.

TCRbeta CDR3 regions were amplified from genomic DNA by means of the immunoSEQ Assay, a bias-controlled multiplex PCR. On the authors' methods: Nucleated cell counts per sample were estimated from amplification of reference gene primers within the assay. To quantify the absolute abundance of each unique TCRbeta CDR3 rearrangement, sequence reads were collapsed and filtered. For each sample, productive Simpson clonality was calculated as the square root of Simpson's diversity index across productive rearrangements. The immuneACCESS repertoire file appears here via TCRdb, limited to in-frame rearrangements. These files lack a portion of the clones; in checked studies, under half of the deficit traces to unresolved V genes, and the cause of the others is not known. V and J calls and clone size come straight from that table; D and trimming were deduced from the DNA. The sample records some 170,000 clones, 70% to 80% of which are singletons. The ten largest clones take up roughly 8.6% of the sample.

CDR1 MNHEY and CDR2 SVGAGI are derived from the germline V gene. V sheds 6 bases and J sheds 4 bases, leaving 12 bases between their ends. The CDR3 starts with the cysteine, ends with the phenylalanine, and has 13 residues. Solely the CDR3 DNA is kept, with 39 bases framed from the first base. The V gene is TRBV6-5 and the J gene is TRBJ1-1; no confident D gene assignment can be made. The sequence came from a man aged 55 to 69 with acute or convalescent COVID-19. Sequencing was performed on peripheral blood. The DNA sequence is TGTGCCAGCAGACCCGAGGGTATCACTGAAGCTTTCTTT. The resulting protein is CASRPEGITEAFF.